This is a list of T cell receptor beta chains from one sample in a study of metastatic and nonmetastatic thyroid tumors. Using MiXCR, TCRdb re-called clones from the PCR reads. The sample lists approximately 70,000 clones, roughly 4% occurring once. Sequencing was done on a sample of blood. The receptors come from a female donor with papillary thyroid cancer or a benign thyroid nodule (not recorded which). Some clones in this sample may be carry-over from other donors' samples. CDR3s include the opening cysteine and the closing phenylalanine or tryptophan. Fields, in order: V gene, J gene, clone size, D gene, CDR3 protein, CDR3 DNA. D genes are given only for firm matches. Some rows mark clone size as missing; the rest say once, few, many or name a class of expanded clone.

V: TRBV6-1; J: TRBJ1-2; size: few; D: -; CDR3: CASITEGSQSTF; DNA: TGTGCCAGCATCACCGAGGGGTCGCAGAGCACCTTC
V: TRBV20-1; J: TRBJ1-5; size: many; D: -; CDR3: CSARGTPNQPQHF; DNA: TGCAGTGCTAGGGGGACACCAAATCAGCCCCAGCATTTT
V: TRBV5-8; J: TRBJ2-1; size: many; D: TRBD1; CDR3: CASSWVWGGQGKSNEQFF; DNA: TGTGCCAGCAGCTGGGTCTGGGGGGGACAGGGAAAGTCCAATGAGCAGTTCTTC
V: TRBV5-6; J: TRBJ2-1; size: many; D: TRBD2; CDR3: CASSPRTSGPYNEQFF; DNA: TGTGCCAGCAGTCCTCGGACTAGCGGGCCCTACAATGAGCAGTTCTTC
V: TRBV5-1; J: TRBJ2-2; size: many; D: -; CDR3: CASTAGEGHRGAVF; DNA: TGCGCCAGCACGGCGGGAGAGGGACACCGGGGAGCTGTTTTT
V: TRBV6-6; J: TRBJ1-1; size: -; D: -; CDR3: CASSYSAGTEAFF; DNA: TGTGCCAGCAGTTACTCGGCGGGCACTGAAGCTTTCTTT
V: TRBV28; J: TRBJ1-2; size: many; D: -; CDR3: CASTVGDGYTF; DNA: TGTGCCAGCACCGTCGGTGATGGCTACACCTTC
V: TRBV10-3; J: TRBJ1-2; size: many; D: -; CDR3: CAISNMAGYTF; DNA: TGTGCCATCAGTAACATGGCCGGCTACACCTTC
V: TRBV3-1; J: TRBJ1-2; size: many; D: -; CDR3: CASSQVPNYGYTF; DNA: TGTGCCAGCAGCCAAGTGCCTAACTATGGCTACACCTTC
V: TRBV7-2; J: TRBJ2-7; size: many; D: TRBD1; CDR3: CASSLETGISYEQYF; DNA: TGTGCCAGCAGCTTAGAGACAGGGATCTCCTACGAGCAGTACTTC
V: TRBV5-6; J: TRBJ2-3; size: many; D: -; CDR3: CAGRSHLRDTQYF; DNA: TGTGCCGGGAGGTCCCACCTGCGGGATACGCAGTATTTT
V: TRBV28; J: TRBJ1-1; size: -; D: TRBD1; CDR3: CASCPRGRVEAFF; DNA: TGTGCCAGTTGCCCCAGGGGGCGAGTTGAAGCTTTCTTT
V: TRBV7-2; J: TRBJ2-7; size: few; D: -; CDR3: CASSLVSRLSYEQYF; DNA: TGTGCCAGCAGCTTAGTAAGCAGGTTGTCCTACGAGCAGTACTTC
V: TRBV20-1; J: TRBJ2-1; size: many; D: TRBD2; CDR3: CSARPGTSGIYEQFF; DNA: TGCAGTGCTAGGCCCGGGACTAGCGGGATTTATGAGCAGTTCTTC
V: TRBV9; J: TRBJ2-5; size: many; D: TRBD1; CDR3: CASSAAGTGGPETQYF; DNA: TGTGCCAGCAGCGCCGCCGGAACAGGGGGTCCCGAGACCCAGTACTTC
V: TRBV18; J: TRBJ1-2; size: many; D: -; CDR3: CASSPTEDNYGYTF; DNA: TGTGCCAGCTCACCAACGGAGGATAACTATGGCTACACCTTC
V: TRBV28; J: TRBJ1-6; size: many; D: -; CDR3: CASNPQSYNSPLHF; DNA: TGTGCCAGCAACCCTCAGAGCTATAATTCACCCCTCCACTTT
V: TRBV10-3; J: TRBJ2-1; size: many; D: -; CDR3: CAISGVGGNNNEQFF; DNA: TGTGCCATCAGTGGTGTGGGCGGGAACAACAATGAGCAGTTCTTC
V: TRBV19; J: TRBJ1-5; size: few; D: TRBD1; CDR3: CASKGQVSNQTQNF; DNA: TGTGCCAGTAAGGGACAGGTTAGCAATCAGACCCAGAATTTT
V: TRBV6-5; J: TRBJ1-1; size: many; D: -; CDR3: CASSYSGPAGAFF; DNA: TGTGCCAGCAGTTACTCGGGGCCGGCCGGAGCTTTCTTT
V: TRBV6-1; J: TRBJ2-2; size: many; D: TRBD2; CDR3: CASSKLAGGAGELFF; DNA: TGTGCCAGCAGCAAACTAGCGGGAGGAGCCGGGGAGCTGTTTTTT
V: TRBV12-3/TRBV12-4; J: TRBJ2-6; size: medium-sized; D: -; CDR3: CASSLQSSGANVLTF; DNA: TGTGCCAGCAGTCTACAGAGCTCTGGGGCCAACGTCCTGACTTTC
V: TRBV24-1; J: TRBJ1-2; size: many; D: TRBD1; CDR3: CATSDRDRASLGYTF; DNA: TGTGCCACCAGTGATCGGGACAGGGCGTCACTTGGCTACACCTTC
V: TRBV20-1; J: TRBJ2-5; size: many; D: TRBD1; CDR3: CSGFKKTTGVLGKTQYF; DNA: TGCAGTGGATTCAAGAAAACTACAGGGGTTTTGGGAAAGACCCAGTACTTC
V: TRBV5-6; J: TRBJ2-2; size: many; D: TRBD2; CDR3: CASSFPSGRSTGELFF; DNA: TGTGCCAGCAGCTTCCCTAGCGGGAGATCCACCGGGGAGCTGTTTTTT
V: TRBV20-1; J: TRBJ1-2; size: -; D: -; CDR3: CSARGEHPNYGYTF; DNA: TGCAGTGCTAGAGGGGAACACCCGAACTATGGCTACACCTTC
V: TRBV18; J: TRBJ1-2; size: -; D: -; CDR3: CASSPVAAPGGYTF; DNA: TGTGCCAGCTCACCTGTCGCGGCCCCTGGTGGCTACACCTTC
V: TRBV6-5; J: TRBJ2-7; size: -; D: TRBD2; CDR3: CASSYGFSGRYYEQYF; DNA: TGTGCCAGCAGTTACGGGTTTAGCGGGAGATACTACGAGCAGTACTTC
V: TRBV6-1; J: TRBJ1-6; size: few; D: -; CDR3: CASSKQGSLDSYNSPLHF; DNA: TGTGCCAGCAGCAAACAGGGCTCCCTGGATTCCTATAATTCACCCCTCCACTTT
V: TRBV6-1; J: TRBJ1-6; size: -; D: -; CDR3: CASSGAGVSSPLHF; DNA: TGTGCCAGCAGTGGGGCAGGAGTGAGTTCACCCCTCCACTTT
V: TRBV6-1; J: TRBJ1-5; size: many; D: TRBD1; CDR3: CASSRQGVSNQPQHF; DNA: TGTGCCAGCAGTAGACAGGGAGTTAGCAATCAGCCCCAGCATTTT
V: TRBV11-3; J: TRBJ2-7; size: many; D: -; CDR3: CASSLGGASYEQYF; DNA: TGTGCCAGCAGCCTAGGCGGGGCCTCCTACGAGCAGTACTTC
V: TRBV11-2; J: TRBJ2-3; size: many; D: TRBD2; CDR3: CASSYLAGVPDTQYF; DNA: TGTGCCAGCAGTTACCTAGCGGGAGTGCCAGATACGCAGTATTTT
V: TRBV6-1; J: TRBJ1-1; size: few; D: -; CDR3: CVSGQPWTEAFF; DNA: TGTGTCAGCGGGCAGCCTTGGACTGAAGCTTTCTTT
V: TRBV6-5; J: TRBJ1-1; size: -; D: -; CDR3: CASSYSRGNTEAFF; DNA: TGTGCCAGCAGTTACTCGCGAGGGAACACTGAAGCTTTCTTT
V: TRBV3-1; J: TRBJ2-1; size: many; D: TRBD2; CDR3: CASSPYWTSYNEQFF; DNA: TGTGCCAGCAGCCCATATTGGACTAGCTACAATGAGCAGTTCTTC
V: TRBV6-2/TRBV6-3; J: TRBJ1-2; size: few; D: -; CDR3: CASSGQAIGYTF; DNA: TGCGCCAGCAGCGGGCAGGCAATTGGCTACACCTTC
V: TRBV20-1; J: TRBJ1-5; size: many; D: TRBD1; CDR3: CSADDRAKPNQPQHF; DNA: TGCAGTGCTGATGACAGGGCGAAACCGAATCAGCCCCAGCATTTT
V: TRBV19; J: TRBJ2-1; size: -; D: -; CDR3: CASSMGLSSYNEQFF; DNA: TGTGCCAGTAGTATGGGGCTCAGCTCCTACAATGAGCAGTTCTTC
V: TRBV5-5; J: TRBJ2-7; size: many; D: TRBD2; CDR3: CASSAGTSGSYEQYF; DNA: TGTGCCAGCAGCGCTGGGACTAGCGGCTCCTACGAGCAGTACTTC
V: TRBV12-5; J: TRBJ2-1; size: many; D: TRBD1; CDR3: CASGPPDRGLRNEQFF; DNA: TGTGCTAGTGGTCCCCCGGACAGGGGGCTAAGAAATGAGCAGTTCTTC
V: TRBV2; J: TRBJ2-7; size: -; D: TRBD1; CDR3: CASSWYRGPYEQYF; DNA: TGTGCCAGCAGTTGGTACAGGGGCCCCTATGAGCAGTACTTC
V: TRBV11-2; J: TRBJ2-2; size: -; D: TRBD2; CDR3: CASSQGLAAYGEMFF; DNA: TGTGCCAGCAGTCAGGGACTAGCGGCTTATGGGGAGATGTTTTTT
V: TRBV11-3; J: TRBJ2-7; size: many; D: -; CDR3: CASTIGGVGAHEQYF; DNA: TGTGCCAGCACCATTGGGGGGGTGGGGGCCCACGAGCAGTACTTC
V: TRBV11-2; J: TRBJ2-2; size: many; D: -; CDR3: CASSLEVSGELFF; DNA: TGTGCCAGCAGCTTAGAGGTCTCGGGGGAGCTGTTTTTT
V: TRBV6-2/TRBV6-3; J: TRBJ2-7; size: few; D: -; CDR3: CASSYSSSGVCEQYF; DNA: TGTGCCAGCAGTTACTCGAGTTCAGGAGTTTGCGAGCAGTACTTC
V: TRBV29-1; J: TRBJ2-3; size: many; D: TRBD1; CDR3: CSGLGTGYTDTQYF; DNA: TGCAGCGGCCTCGGGACAGGGTACACAGATACGCAGTATTTT
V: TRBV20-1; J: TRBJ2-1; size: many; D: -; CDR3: CSARQWSSYNEQFF; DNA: TGCAGTGCTAGACAGTGGAGCTCCTACAATGAGCAGTTCTTC
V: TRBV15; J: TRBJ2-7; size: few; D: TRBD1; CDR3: CATSIDFGTGGYEQYF; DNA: TGTGCCACCAGCATAGATTTTGGGACAGGGGGTTACGAGCAGTACTTC
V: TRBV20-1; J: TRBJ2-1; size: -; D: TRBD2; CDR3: CRASSGMDYNEQFF; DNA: TGCAGAGCTTCTAGCGGGATGGACTACAATGAGCAGTTCTTC
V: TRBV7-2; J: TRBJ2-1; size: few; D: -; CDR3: CASSFGPTASLLYNEQFF; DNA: TGTGCCAGCAGCTTCGGCCCCACGGCTAGCCTCCTATACAATGAGCAGTTCTTC
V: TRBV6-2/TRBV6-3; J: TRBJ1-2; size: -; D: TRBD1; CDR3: CASSYKGAGGYTF; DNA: TGTGCCAGCAGTTATAAGGGGGCGGGAGGCTACACCTTC